A single sample is the source of the 19 T cell receptor beta chains below, sequenced in a study of T cell responses to AZD1222 COVID-19 vaccine. The repertoire was sequenced with immunoSEQ multiplex PCR; TCRdb's copy has only in-frame clones and lacks some. The sample lists about 150,000 clones, roughly 87% seen once, with approximately 5.1% in the top ten. The sample here was peripheral blood, taken on day 0 of AZD1222 vaccination. The receptors derive from an adult in good health.

This chain links TRBV3-1 (or the pseudogene TRBV3-2) with TRBJ2-1; TRBD2 aligns across 15 bases. From germline, CDR1 is LGHDT and CDR2 YNNKEL (reference sequence). This CDR3 spans 16 amino acids. The ends lost 3 bases at V and 7 bases at J; junction bases unmatched: 4. The CDR3 nucleotides are TGTGCCAGCAGCCAGTCCGGGACTAGCGGGAGGAATGAGCAGTTCTTC. The encoded protein is CASSQSGTSGRNEQFF.

The chain is built from TRBV15 and TRBJ2-1; TRBD1 might be the D (6 bases). Between the trimmed V and J ends, which lost 1 base and 8 bases, there was a span of 9 bases. Germline CDR1 is LNHNV and CDR2 is YYDKDF (reference sequence). The CDR3 loop spans 13 amino acids. The chain's CDR3 is CATSRVQGYEQFF. CDR3 bases: TGTGCCACCAGCAGAGTCCAGGGGTATGAGCAGTTCTTC.

This chain links TRBV27 with TRBJ2-2; TRBD2 matches at 10 bases. The CDR3 runs to 15 residues. The V segment lost 6 bases and the J segment 6 bases; nucleotides outside the gene matches: 7. Germline lookup yields CDR1 MNHEY and CDR2 SMNVEV (reference sequence). The CDR3 sequence is CASRTSSGSSGELFF. The CDR3 bases are TGTGCCAGCAGAACCTCTAGCGGGAGCTCCGGGGAGCTGTTTTTT.

This chain links TRBV5-1 with TRBJ2-7, with D possibly TRBD1 on 6 matching bases. Germline V gene data show CDR1 as SGHRS and CDR2 as YFSETQ. V lost 4 bases to trimming and J lost 6 bases, with 20 bases between them. The CDR3 has 15 residues. The DNA of the CDR3 is TGCGCCAGCAGCCTGGAGCCGACCAGGGGATCCGAGCAGTACTTC. This encodes CASSLEPTRGSEQYF.

J is TRBJ2-3 and V is TRBV5-8, with 10 nucleotides matching TRBD2. Trimming cost V 3 bases and J 3 bases; bases outside gene matches: 7. CDR3 length: 16 amino acids. CDR1 SGHTS and CDR2 YDEGEE come from the germline V gene. CDR3 loop: CASSWGSGRATDTQYF. In DNA, the CDR3 is TGTGCCAGCAGCTGGGGAAGCGGGAGGGCGACAGATACGCAGTATTTT.

The chain has TRBV4-3 and TRBJ2-2; D is uncertain. This CDR3 is built from 17 residues. V lost 0 bases and J 7 bases, leaving 18 bases between the germline ends. Germline CDR1 is LGHNA and CDR2 is YSLEER. The CDR3 loop is CASSQDSADLLRGELFF. The CDR3 DNA reads as TGCGCCAGCAGCCAAGATAGTGCAGACCTACTTCGCGGGGAGCTGTTTTTT.

This chain links TRBV6-6 with TRBJ1-2; D call uncertain. Trimming shortened V by 4 bases and J by 2 bases, and 17 bases separated the two germline ends. CDR1 is MNHNY and CDR2 is SVGAGI in the germline V gene (reference sequence). The CDR3 runs to 16 residues. CDR3 residues: CASSFLLGPTNYGYTF. DNA for the CDR3: TGTGCCAGCAGTTTCCTCCTTGGACCGACCAACTATGGCTACACCTTC.

CDR3 nucleotide sequence: TGTGCCAGCTCTTCTCTGGCCGATACGCAGTATTTT. It is translated as CASSSLADTQYF. J is TRBJ2-3 and V is TRBV18, with D unresolved. The CDR3 sequence is 12 residues long. V shed 6 bases and J shed 6 bases, with 10 bases lying between them. In germline, CDR1 is KGHSH, CDR2 LQKENI.

This clone has just a few counts. The chain recombines TRBV6-1 with TRBJ2-3; no firm D call. Germline V gene sequence: CDR1 MNHNS, CDR2 SASEGT. Between the trimmed V and J ends, which lost 3 bases and 0 bases, there was a span of 16 bases. The CDR3 runs to 17 residues. CDR3 nucleotides: TGTGCCAGCAGTGATTTCCCCCAGCGTCGCAGCACAGATACGCAGTATTTT. Its protein is CASSDFPQRRSTDTQYF.

The chain couples TRBV29-1 to TRBJ2-4; D is possibly TRBD1 (6 bases). CDR3 length: 11 residues. Germline V gene data show CDR1 as SQVTM and CDR2 as ANQGSEA. The V end lost 6 bases, the J end lost 7 bases, and 10 bases lay between the germline ends. CDR3 sequence reads: CSVGDRNIQYF. CDR3 in DNA: TGCAGCGTGGGTGACAGGAACATTCAGTACTTC.

The chain carries TRBV15 and TRBJ2-1, with 10 positions matching TRBD1. V lost 1 base and J lost 6; bases outside the gene matches: 6. This CDR3 is built from 16 residues. The V gene's germline CDR1 is LNHNV and CDR2 YYDKDF (reference sequence). The chain's CDR3 is CATSRAGTGAVNEQFF. The CDR3, as DNA: TGTGCCACCAGCAGAGCCGGGACAGGGGCTGTCAATGAGCAGTTCTTC.

The rearrangement joins TRBV7-8 to TRBJ2-1; the D gene is possibly TRBD2 (5 bases). The germline V gene encodes CDR1 SGHVS and CDR2 FQNEAQ. The CDR3 has 17 amino acids. V shed 5 bases and J shed 5 bases, with 22 bases lying between them. The CDR3 region is CASSPRPGKGVDNEQFF. The CDR3 DNA reads as TGTGCCAGCAGCCCACGGCCCGGGAAGGGAGTTGACAATGAGCAGTTCTTC.

The chain joins TRBV11-3 to TRBJ1-1; perhaps TRBD1 as D (5 bases). CDR1 is SGHNT and CDR2 is YENEEA in the germline V gene. Trimming took off 2 bases at V and 1 base at J, with 8 bases between the two ends. The CDR3 length is 14 residues. CDR3 sequence reads: CASSLMRGNTEAFF. CDR3 nucleotide sequence: TGTGCCAGCAGCTTAATGAGGGGGAACACTGAAGCTTTCTTT.

The gene calls are TRBV10-3 and TRBJ2-3; D not certain. This CDR3 is built from 15 residues. Germline assignment: CDR1 ENHRY and CDR2 SYGVKD. V lost 3 bases and J lost 2, with 12 bases in between. CDR3 sequence reads: CAISDLSGDTDTQYF. The DNA for the CDR3 is TGTGCCATCAGTGATCTTTCCGGAGACACAGATACGCAGTATTTT.

V and J are TRBV28 and TRBJ2-7, with D perhaps given as TRBD1 or TRBD2 (5 bases each). This CDR3 has 14 amino acids. The V end lost 6 bases, the J end lost 2 bases, and 14 bases lay between the germline ends. Germline CDR1 MDHEN, CDR2 SYDVKM. In DNA form, the CDR3 reads TGTGCCAGCAGACGTACCGGGGCCCCCTACGAGCAGTACTTC. It is translated as CASRRTGAPYEQYF.

This chain connects TRBV7-2 to TRBJ2-1; no clear D gene. V was shortened by 6 bases and J by 1 base, with 13 bases between the two germline ends. CDR1 and CDR2 from the germline V gene are SGHTA and FQGNSA. There are 15 residues in the CDR3. CDR3 sequence: CASSSHRTSYNEQFF. The CDR3 nucleotides read TGTGCCAGCAGTTCCCATAGGACGTCCTACAATGAGCAGTTCTTC.

V and J are TRBV27 and TRBJ1-1; D ambiguous. This CDR3 contains 13 residues. Germline V gene data show CDR1 as MNHEY and CDR2 as SMNVEV (reference sequence). Trimming took 3 bases from V and 7 from J, leaving 12 bases between them. The CDR3 sequence: CASSFSKGFEAFF. The CDR3 DNA reads as TGTGCCAGCAGTTTCTCAAAGGGATTTGAAGCTTTCTTT.

The chain has TRBV19 and TRBJ2-6; 11 nucleotides agree with TRBD1. J gave up 2 bases and V 5 bases, and 5 bases lay outside the gene matches. CDR3 length: 17 residues. The germline V gene encodes CDR1 LNHDA and CDR2 SQIVND (reference sequence). CDR3 residues: CASSPGTGGPGANVLTF. As DNA, the CDR3 is TGTGCCAGTAGTCCAGGGACAGGGGGTCCTGGGGCCAACGTCCTGACTTTC.

This clone was seen just once. CDR3 bases: TGCGCCAGCAGCTTGGGGGCCTTAAACAATGAGCAGTTCTTC. Protein: CASSLGALNNEQFF. The V call is TRBV5-1, the J call TRBJ2-1; D gene ambiguous. From germline, CDR1 is SGHRS and CDR2 YFSETQ. V was clipped by 0 bases and J by 5 bases, with 9 bases between them. This CDR3 is built from 14 residues.